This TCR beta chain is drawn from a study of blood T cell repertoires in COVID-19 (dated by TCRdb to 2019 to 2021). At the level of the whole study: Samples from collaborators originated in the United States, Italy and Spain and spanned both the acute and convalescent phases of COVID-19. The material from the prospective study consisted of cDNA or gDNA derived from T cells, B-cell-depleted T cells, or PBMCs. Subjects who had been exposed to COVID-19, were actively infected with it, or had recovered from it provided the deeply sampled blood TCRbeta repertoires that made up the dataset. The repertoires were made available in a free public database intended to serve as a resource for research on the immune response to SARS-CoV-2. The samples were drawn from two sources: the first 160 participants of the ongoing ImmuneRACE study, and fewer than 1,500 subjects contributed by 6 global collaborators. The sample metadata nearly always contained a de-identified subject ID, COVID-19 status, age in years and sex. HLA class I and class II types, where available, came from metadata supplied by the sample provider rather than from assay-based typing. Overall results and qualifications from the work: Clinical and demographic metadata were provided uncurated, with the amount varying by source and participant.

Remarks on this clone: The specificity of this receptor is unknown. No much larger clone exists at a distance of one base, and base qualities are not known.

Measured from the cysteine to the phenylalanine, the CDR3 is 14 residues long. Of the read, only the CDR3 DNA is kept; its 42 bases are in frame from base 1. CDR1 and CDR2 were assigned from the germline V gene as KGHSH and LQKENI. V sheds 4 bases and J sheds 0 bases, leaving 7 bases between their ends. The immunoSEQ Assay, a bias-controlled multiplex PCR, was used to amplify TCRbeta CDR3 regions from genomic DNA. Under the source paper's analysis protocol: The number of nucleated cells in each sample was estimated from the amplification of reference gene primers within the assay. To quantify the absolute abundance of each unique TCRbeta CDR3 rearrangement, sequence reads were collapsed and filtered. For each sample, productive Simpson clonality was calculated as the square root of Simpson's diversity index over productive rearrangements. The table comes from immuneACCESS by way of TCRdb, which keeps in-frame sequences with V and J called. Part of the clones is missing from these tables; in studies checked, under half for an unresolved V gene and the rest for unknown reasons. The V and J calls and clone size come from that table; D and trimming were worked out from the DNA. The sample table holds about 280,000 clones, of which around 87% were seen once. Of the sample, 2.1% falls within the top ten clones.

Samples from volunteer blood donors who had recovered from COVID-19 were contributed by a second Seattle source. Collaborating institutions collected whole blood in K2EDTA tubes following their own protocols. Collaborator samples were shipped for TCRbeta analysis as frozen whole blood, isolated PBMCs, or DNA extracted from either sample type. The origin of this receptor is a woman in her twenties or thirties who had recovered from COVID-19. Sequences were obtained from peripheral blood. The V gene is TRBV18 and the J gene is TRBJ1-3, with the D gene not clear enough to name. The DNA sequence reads TGTGCCAGCTCACGCGGTAACTCTGGAAACACCATATATTTT. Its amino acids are CASSRGNSGNTIYF.